One sample yielded the 12 T cell receptor beta chains listed below, sequenced in a study of PD-1 blockade in classical Hodgkin lymphoma. Assay: immunoSEQ multiplex PCR; the TCRdb copy retains only in-frame clones and omits some. The table has 5,000 to 7,000 clones, 73% seen once; the top ten hold 13%. As for time point: cycle 4 day 1 (C4D1), after less than 7 weeks of nivolumab. Following autologous stem cell transplantation, relapse occurred in every patient, and exposure to brentuximab vedotin varied. Researchers pulled CD8+ T cells out of thawed PBMCs using magnetic negative selection. This specimen consisted of CD8+ T cells from blood, obtained before the fourth cycle of nivolumab. These receptor sequences come from a human donor with classical Hodgkin lymphoma.

This chain joins TRBV5-1 and TRBJ1-2; D possibly corresponds to TRBD1 (6 bases). The CDR3 extends over 16 amino acids. Germline CDR1 reads SGHRS; CDR2 reads YFSETQ. V lost 0 bases to trimming and J lost 8 bases, with 20 bases between them. CDR3 residues: CASSLAGTISSRGYTF. The CDR3 bases are TGCGCCAGCAGCTTGGCCGGGACAATCAGCTCTCGGGGCTACACCTTC.

This clone was detected once. The genes are TRBV10-3 and TRBJ2-3, with D tentatively TRBD2 (6 bases). The germline V gene has CDR1 ENHRY and CDR2 SYGVKD. V lost 0 bases and J lost 5, with 18 bases in between. CDR3 length: 17 residues. The CDR3 spells CAISESGWASVLDTQYF. Here the CDR3 DNA reads TGTGCCATCAGTGAGTCAGGATGGGCTAGCGTGCTAGATACGCAGTATTTT.

V is TRBV9 and J is TRBJ1-2; 8 positions match TRBD1. Losses at the gene ends were 4 bases for V and 5 bases for J; bases not matched to a gene: 7. This CDR3 is built from 14 residues. In germline, CDR1 is SGDLS, CDR2 YYNGEE. The CDR3 is CASSPGQESYGYTF. CDR3 DNA: TGTGCCAGCAGCCCGGGACAGGAGAGTTATGGCTACACCTTC.

This clone is classed as medium-sized (0.01 to 0.1%). The genes are TRBV27 and TRBJ2-1; D unresolved. Germline V gene data show CDR1 as MNHEY and CDR2 as SMNVEV (reference sequence). This CDR3 region has 12 residues. V gave up 6 bases and J gave up 3 bases, with 6 bases separating them. In DNA, the CDR3 is TGTGCCAGCAGCTGGAACTACAATGAGCAGTTCTTC. Its protein product is CASSWNYNEQFF.

In this sample, this clone turned up once. V gene TRBV5-5 combines with J gene TRBJ1-6; D call uncertain. Germline CDR1 reads SGHKS; CDR2 reads YYEKEE (reference sequence). The CDR3 length is 11 residues. The germline V and J ends were trimmed by 2 bases and 10 bases, with 4 bases remaining between them. The CDR3, as DNA: TGTGCCAGCAGCTTCGGATCACCCCTCCACTTT. Translated, it gives CASSFGSPLHF.

This clone was seen a few times. The J gene is TRBJ2-1, the V gene TRBV11-2; 9 positions match TRBD2. From germline, CDR1 is SGHAT and CDR2 FQNNGV. The CDR3 contains 19 residues. J lost 6 bases, V lost 0 bases, and 15 bases had no gene match. This chain's CDR3 is CASSLDIFRRGGIGNEQFF. CDR3 sequence (DNA): TGTGCCAGCAGCTTAGATATATTCAGGCGGGGGGGAATTGGCAATGAGCAGTTCTTC.

The chain is built from TRBV2 and TRBJ1-1; a weak D match, TRBD1 (6 bases). The CDR3 totals 13 residues. CDR1 SNHLY and CDR2 FYNNEI come from the germline V gene. This CDR3 reads CGEGYRVTTEAFF. The CDR3, as DNA: TGTGGTGAGGGGTACAGGGTGACCACTGAAGCTTTCTTT.

The gene calls are TRBV7-9 and TRBJ2-5, with D possibly called TRBD1 or TRBD2 (5 bases each). Deletions cut 2 bases from V and 4 bases from J, with 11 bases between. Germline lookup yields CDR1 SEHNR and CDR2 FQNEAQ (reference sequence). CDR3 length: 14 amino acids. The chain's CDR3 is CASSLLRDRETQYF. CDR3 nucleotides: TGTGCCAGCAGCTTACTCAGGGACCGAGAGACCCAGTACTTC.

The chain carries TRBV19 and TRBJ2-1, with D perhaps matching TRBD1 or TRBD2 (5 bases each). The length of the CDR3 is 14 residues. The V end was cut by 6 bases, the J end by 8 bases, with 17 bases between. Germline CDR1 is LNHDA and CDR2 is SQIVND (reference sequence). CDR3 bases: TGTGCCAGTAGGCCAGGGAGACCGATCGATGAGCAGTTCTTC. Amino acid sequence: CASRPGRPIDEQFF.

This clone was seen a single time. The chain is built from TRBV27 and TRBJ2-1; TRBD1 might be the D (5 bases). V gave up 4 bases and J gave up 5 bases, with 9 bases separating them. The CDR3 is made up of 13 amino acids. Germline CDR1 and CDR2: MNHEY and SMNVEV (reference sequence). CDR3 nucleotides: TGTGCCAGCAGTTGGGGCAGGGACAATGAGCAGTTCTTC. Translation gives CASSWGRDNEQFF.

This chain connects TRBV7-9 to TRBJ1-1; D not resolved. V was shortened by 5 bases and J by 5 bases, with 9 bases between the two germline ends. This CDR3 is built from 12 residues. Germline CDR1 and CDR2: SEHNR and FQNEAQ (reference sequence). The CDR3 region is CASSPGWTEAFF. In DNA form, the CDR3 reads TGTGCCAGCAGCCCGGGGTGGACTGAAGCTTTCTTT.

The chain has TRBV5-1 and TRBJ2-7; the D is unclear. The CDR3 sequence is 14 residues long. V was clipped by 6 bases and J by 0 bases, with 13 bases between them. The germline CDR1 and CDR2 sequences are SGHRS and YFSETQ. Written as DNA, the CDR3 is TGCGCCAGCAAACCCGAACCGGGCTCCTACGAGCAGTACTTC. This encodes CASKPEPGSYEQYF. Full variable domain (rest looked up from reference TRBV5-1 and TRBJ2-7): KAGVTQTPRYLIKTRGQQVTLSCSPISGHRSVSWYQQTPGQGLQFLFEYFSETQRNKGNFPGRFSGRQFSNSRSEMNVSTLELGDSALYLCASKPEPGSYEQYFGPGTRLTVT.